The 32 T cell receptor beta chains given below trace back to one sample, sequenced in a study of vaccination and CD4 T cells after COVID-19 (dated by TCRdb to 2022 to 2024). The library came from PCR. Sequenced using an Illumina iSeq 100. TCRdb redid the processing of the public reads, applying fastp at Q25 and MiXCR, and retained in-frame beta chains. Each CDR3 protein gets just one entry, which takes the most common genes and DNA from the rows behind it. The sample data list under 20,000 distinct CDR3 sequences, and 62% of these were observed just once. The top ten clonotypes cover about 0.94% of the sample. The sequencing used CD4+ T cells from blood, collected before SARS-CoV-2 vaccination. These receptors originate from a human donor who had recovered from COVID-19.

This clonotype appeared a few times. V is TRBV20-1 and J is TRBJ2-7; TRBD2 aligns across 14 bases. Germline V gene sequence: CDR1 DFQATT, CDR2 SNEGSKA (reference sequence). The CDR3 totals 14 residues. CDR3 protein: CSVAGTSGSYEQYF. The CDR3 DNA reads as TGCAGCGTCGCCGGGACTAGCGGGAGTTACGAGCAGTACTTC.

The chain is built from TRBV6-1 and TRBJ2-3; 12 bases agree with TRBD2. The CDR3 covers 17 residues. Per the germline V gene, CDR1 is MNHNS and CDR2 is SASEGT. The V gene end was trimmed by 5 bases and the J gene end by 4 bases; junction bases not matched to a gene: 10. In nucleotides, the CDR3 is TGTGCCAGCAGTAACCCTGCACTAGCGGGAGGTGCAGATACGCAGTATTTT. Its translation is CASSNPALAGGADTQYF.

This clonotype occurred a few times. CDR3: CSAVYSNQPQHF. The CDR3 DNA is TGCAGTGCTGTGTATAGCAATCAGCCCCAGCATTTT. This chain links TRBV20-1 with TRBJ1-5; D ambiguous. CDR3 length: 12 amino acids. The germline V and J ends were trimmed by 5 bases and 0 bases, with 5 bases remaining between them. Per germline, CDR1 DFQATT and CDR2 SNEGSKA (reference sequence).

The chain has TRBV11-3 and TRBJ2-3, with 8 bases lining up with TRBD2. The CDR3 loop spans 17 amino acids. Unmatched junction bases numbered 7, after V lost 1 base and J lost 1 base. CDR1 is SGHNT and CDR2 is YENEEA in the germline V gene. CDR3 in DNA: TGTGCCAGCAGCTTAGGTTCGGGAGCGGGGGGCACAGATACGCAGTATTTT. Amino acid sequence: CASSLGSGAGGTDTQYF.

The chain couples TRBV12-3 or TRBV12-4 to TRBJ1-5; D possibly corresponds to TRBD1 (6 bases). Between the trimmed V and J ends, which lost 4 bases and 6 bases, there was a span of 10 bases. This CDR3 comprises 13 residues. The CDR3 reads CASSYRAGQPQHF. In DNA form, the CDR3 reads TGTGCCAGCAGTTACAGGGCAGGTCAGCCCCAGCATTTT.

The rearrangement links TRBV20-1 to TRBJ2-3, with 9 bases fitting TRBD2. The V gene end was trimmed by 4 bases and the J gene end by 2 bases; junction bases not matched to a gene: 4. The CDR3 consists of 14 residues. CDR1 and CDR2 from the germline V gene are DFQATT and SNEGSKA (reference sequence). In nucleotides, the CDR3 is TGCAGTGCTAATAGCGGGAGCTTCACAGATACGCAGTATTTT. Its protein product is CSANSGSFTDTQYF.

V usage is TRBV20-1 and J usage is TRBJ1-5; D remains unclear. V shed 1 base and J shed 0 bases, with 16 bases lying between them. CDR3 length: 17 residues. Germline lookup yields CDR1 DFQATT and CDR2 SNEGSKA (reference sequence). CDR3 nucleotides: TGCAGTGCTAGAGGAGGTGATCGAGGAGGTAGCAATCAGCCCCAGCATTTT. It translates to CSARGGDRGGSNQPQHF.

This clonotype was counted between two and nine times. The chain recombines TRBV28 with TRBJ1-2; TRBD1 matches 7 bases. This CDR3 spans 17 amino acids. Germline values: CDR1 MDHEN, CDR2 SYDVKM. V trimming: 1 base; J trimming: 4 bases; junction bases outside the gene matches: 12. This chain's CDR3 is CASSLFSDRDSPYGYTF. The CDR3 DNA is TGTGCCAGCAGTTTATTCTCCGACCGGGACAGCCCCTATGGCTACACCTTC.

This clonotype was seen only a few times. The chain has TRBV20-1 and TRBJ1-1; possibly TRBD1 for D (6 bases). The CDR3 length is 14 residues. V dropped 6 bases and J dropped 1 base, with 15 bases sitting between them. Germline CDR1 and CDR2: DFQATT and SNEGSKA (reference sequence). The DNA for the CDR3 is TGCAGTGCCCCCGTTGGGACAACGAACACTGAAGCTTTCTTT. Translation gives CSAPVGTTNTEAFF.

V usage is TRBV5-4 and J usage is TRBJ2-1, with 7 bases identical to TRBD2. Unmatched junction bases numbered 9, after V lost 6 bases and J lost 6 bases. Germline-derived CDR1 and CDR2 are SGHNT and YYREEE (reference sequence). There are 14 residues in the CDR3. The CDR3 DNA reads TGTGCCAGCAACGTGGCTAGCGGACCCAATGAGCAGTTCTTC. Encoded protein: CASNVASGPNEQFF.

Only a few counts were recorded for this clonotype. CDR3: CASSLSSPRGSSYNSPLHF. For the CDR3, the DNA is TGTGCCAGCAGTTTATCCTCCCCCCGTGGAAGCTCCTATAATTCACCCCTCCACTTT. V usage is TRBV27 and J usage is TRBJ1-6; D not certain. CDR1 is MNHEY, CDR2 SMNVEV, per germline (reference sequence). CDR3 length: 19 residues. Trimming left V 0 bases short and J 0 bases short, with 15 bases between.

In DNA, the CDR3 is TGTGCCAGCAAGAATACAGGAGTTAGCAATCAGCCCCAGCATTTT. This codes for CASKNTGVSNQPQHF. The chain recombines TRBV19 with TRBJ1-5; TRBD1 might be the D (5 bases). Trimming removed 9 bases at V and 0 bases at J, with 15 bases between. Germline assignment: CDR1 LNHDA and CDR2 SQIVND (reference sequence). The CDR3 extends over 15 amino acids.

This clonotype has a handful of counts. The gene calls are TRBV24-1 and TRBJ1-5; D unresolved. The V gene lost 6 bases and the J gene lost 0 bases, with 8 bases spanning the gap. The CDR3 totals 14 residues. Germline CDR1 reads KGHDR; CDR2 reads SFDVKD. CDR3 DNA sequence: TGTGCCACCAGTTCCCTATATAGCAATCAGCCCCAGCATTTT. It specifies CATSSLYSNQPQHF.

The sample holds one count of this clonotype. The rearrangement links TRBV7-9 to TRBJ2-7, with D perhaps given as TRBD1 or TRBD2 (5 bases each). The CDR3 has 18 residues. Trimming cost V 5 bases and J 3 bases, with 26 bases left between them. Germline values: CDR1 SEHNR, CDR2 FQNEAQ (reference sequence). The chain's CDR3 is CASSDRIPGRGTNYEQYF. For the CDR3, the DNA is TGTGCCAGCAGCGACCGAATCCCCGGCCGAGGGACCAACTACGAGCAGTACTTC. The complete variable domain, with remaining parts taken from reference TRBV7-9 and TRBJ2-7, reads DTGVSQNPRHKITKRGQNVTFRCDPISEHNRLYWYRQTLGQGPEFLTYFQNEAQLEKSRLLSDRFSAERPKGSFSTLEIQRTEQGDSAMYLCASSDRIPGRGTNYEQYFGPGTRLTVT.

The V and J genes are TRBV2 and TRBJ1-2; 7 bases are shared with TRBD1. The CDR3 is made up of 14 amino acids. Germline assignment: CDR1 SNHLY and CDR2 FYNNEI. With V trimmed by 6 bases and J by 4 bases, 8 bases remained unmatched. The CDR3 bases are TGTGCCAGCAGCCGGGACAGTGGGTTCTATGGCTACACCTTC. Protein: CASSRDSGFYGYTF.

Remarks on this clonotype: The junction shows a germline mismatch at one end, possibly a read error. CDR3 coding DNA: TGCAGTGCTAGAGATGACAGGGGGCACACTGAAACTTTCTTT. It translates to CSARDDRGHTETFF. V is TRBV20-1 and J is TRBJ1-1; 10 positions match TRBD1. The germline V gene has CDR1 DFQATT and CDR2 SNEGSKA (reference sequence). This CDR3 has 14 residues.

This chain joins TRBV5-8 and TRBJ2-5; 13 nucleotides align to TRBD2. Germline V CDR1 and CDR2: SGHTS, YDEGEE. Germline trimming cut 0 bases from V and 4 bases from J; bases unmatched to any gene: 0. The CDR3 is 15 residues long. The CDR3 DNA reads TGTGCCAGCAGCTTGGGGACTAGCGGGAGAGAGACCCAGTACTTC. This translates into CASSLGTSGRETQYF. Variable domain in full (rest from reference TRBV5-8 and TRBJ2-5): EAGVTQSPTHLIKTRGQQATLRCSPISGHTSVYWYQQALGLGLQFLLWYDEGEERNRGNFPPRFSGRQFPNYSSELNVNALELEDSALYLCASSLGTSGRETQYFGPGTRLLVL.

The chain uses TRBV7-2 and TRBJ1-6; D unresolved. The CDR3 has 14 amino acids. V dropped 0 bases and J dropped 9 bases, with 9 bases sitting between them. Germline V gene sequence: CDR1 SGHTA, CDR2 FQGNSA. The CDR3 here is CASSLAVKVSPLHF. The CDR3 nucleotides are TGTGCCAGCAGCTTAGCAGTCAAGGTTTCACCCCTCCACTTT.

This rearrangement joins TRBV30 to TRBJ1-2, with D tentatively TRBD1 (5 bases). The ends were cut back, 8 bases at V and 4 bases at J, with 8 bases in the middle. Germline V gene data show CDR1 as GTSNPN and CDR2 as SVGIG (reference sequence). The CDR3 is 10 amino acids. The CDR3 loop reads CAGDSYGYTF. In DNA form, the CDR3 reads TGTGCCGGAGACAGCTATGGCTACACCTTC.

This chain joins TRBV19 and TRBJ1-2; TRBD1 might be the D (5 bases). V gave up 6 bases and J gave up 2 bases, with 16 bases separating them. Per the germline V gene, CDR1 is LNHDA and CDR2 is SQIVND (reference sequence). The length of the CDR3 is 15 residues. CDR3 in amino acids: CASSKAGTSNYGYTF. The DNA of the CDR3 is TGTGCCAGTAGCAAGGCAGGGACCTCAAACTATGGCTACACCTTC.

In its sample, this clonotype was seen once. The CDR3 DNA reads as TGTGCCAGCAGCTTGCGGTCAGGGCAAGAGACCCAGTACTTC. As protein: CASSLRSGQETQYF. The J gene is TRBJ2-5, the V gene TRBV5-4, with D possibly being TRBD1 (5 bases). The V end lost 1 base, the J end lost 2 bases, and 9 bases lay between the germline ends. In germline, CDR1 is SGHNT, CDR2 YYREEE (reference sequence). This CDR3 comprises 14 residues. The full variable domain, in which reference TRBV5-4 and TRBJ2-5 provide the parts outside the CDR3, is ETGVTQSPTHLIKTRGQQVTLRCSSQSGHNTVSWYQQALGQGPQFIFQYYREEENGRGNFPPRFSGLQFPNYSSELNVNALELDDSALYLCASSLRSGQETQYFGPGTRLLVL.

DNA for the CDR3: TGTGCCAGCAGTTACTCGAGTAAGTGGTGTGAGGGAACTGAAGCTTTCTTT. Its protein is CASSYSSKWCEGTEAFF. The chain has TRBV6-7 and TRBJ1-1; D uncertain. TRBV6-7 carries the ORF label, with uncertain function. The V end lost 0 bases, the J end lost 5 bases, and 19 bases lay between the germline ends. This CDR3 has 17 amino acids.

Here the CDR3 reads CASSVESSTDTQYF. DNA of the CDR3: TGTGCCAGCAGCGTAGAGTCAAGCACAGATACGCAGTATTTT. The chain recombines TRBV9 with TRBJ2-3; D remains unclear. V lost 0 bases to trimming and J lost 0 bases, with 5 bases between them. In germline, CDR1 is SGDLS, CDR2 YYNGEE. The CDR3 length is 14 residues.

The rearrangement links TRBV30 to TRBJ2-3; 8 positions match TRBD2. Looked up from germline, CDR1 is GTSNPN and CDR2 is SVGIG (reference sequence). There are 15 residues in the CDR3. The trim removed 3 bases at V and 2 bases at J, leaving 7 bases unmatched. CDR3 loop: CAWSAPAGVTDTQYF. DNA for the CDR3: TGTGCCTGGAGCGCCCCAGCGGGAGTCACAGATACGCAGTATTTT.

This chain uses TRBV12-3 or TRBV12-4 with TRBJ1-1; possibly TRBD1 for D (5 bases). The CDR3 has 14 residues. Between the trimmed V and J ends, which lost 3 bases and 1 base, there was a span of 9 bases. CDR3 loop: CASSFGTRNTEAFF. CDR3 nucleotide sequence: TGTGCCAGCAGTTTCGGGACCCGGAACACTGAAGCTTTCTTT.

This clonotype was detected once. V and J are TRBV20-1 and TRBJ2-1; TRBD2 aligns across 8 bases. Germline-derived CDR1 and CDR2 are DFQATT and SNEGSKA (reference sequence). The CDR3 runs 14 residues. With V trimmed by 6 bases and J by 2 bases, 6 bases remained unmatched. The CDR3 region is CSARLAPAYNEQFF. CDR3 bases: TGCAGTGCAAGACTAGCGCCTGCCTACAATGAGCAGTTCTTC.

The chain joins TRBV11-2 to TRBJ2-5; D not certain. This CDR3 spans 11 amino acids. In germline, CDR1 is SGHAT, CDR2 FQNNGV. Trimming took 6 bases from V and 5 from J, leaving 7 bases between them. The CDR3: CASSFRETQYF. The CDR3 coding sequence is TGTGCCAGCAGTTTCAGGGAGACCCAGTACTTC.

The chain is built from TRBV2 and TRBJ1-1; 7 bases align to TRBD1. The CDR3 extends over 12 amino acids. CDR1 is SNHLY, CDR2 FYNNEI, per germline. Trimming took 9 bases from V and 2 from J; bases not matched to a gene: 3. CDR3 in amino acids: CARGQINTEAFF. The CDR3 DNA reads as TGTGCCAGGGGACAGATCAACACTGAAGCTTTCTTT.

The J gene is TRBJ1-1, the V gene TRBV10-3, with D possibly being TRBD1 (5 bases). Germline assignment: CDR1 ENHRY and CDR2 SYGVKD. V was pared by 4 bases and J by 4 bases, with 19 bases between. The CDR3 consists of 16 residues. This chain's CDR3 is CAISGEGPRGVTEAFF. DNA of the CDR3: TGTGCCATCAGTGGGGAGGGACCCCGGGGGGTCACTGAAGCTTTCTTT.

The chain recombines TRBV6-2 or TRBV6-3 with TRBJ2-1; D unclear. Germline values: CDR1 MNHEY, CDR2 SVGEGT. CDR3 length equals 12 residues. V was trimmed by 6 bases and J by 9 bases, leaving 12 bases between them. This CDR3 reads CASRATVFEQFF. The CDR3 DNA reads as TGTGCCAGCAGGGCCACCGTCTTTGAGCAGTTCTTC.

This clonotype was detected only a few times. CDR3 loop: CSAPDRGSTGELFF. The DNA for the CDR3 is TGCAGTGCACCGGACAGGGGGAGCACCGGGGAGCTGTTTTTT. The chain has TRBV20-1 and TRBJ2-2; 10 positions match TRBD1. With 6 bases clipped from V and 4 bases from J, the junction kept 5 bases outside the gene matches. This CDR3 is built from 14 residues. The germline V gene has CDR1 DFQATT and CDR2 SNEGSKA (reference sequence).

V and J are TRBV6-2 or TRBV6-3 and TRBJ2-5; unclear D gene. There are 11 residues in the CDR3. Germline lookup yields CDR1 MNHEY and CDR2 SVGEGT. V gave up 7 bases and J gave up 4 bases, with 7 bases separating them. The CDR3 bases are TGTGCCAGCAAGCTAGGAGAGACCCAGTACTTC. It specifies CASKLGETQYF.